Listed below are T cell receptor beta chains from one sample, sequenced in a study of T cell repertoires in cytomegalovirus infection. Each CDR3 protein gets one entry after TCRdb re-called the reads with MiXCR. The table records more than 150,000 distinct CDR3 sequences, around 24% of them present only once. The sample was PBMCs. The source of these receptors is a human donor in good health (CMV status not recorded). Some clones in this sample may be carry-over from other donors' samples. Both conserved end residues are part of each CDR3. Fields, in order: clone size, D gene, J gene, V gene, CDR3 protein, CDR3 DNA. A D gene is named only where the DNA matches it firmly. For some rows the clone size is stated as once, few or many, or as a class when expanded; others skip it.

size: .; D: TRBD2; J: TRBJ2-1; V: TRBV6-2/TRBV6-3; CDR3: CASSYSASGGLYNEQFF; DNA: TGTGCCAGCAGTTACTCGGCCAGCGGGGGCCTCTACAATGAGCAGTTCTTC
size: many; D: TRBD2; J: TRBJ2-5; V: TRBV24-1; CDR3: CATSDGTSGRKTQYF; DNA: TGTGCCACCAGTGATGGGACTAGCGGGAGAAAGACCCAGTACTTC
size: many; D: .; J: TRBJ2-3; V: TRBV12-3/TRBV12-4; CDR3: CASSSTAQAPDTQYF; DNA: TGTGCCAGCAGCTCGACGGCACAGGCCCCAGATACGCAGTATTTT
size: .; D: TRBD1; J: TRBJ2-1; V: TRBV6-4; CDR3: CASSKEDRMNYNEQFF; DNA: TGTGCCAGCAGTAAAGAGGACAGGATGAATTACAATGAGCAGTTCTTC
size: .; D: TRBD1; J: TRBJ1-5; V: TRBV5-6; CDR3: CASSSWGQGGNQPQHF; DNA: TGTGCCAGCAGCAGCTGGGGACAGGGCGGCAATCAGCCCCAGCATTTT
size: .; D: TRBD1; J: TRBJ2-1; V: TRBV14; CDR3: CASSATGTANYNEQFF; DNA: TGTGCCAGCAGCGCAACCGGGACAGCCAACTACAATGAGCAGTTCTTC
size: few; D: TRBD1; J: TRBJ1-1; V: TRBV28; CDR3: CASSSGDRRRTEAFF; DNA: TGTGCCAGCAGTTCTGGGGACAGGCGACGGACTGAAGCTTTCTTT
size: many; D: TRBD1; J: TRBJ1-2; V: TRBV7-2; CDR3: CASSKDRANYGYTF; DNA: TGTGCCAGCAGTAAGGACAGGGCTAACTATGGCTACACCTTC
size: many; D: .; J: TRBJ1-5; V: TRBV7-8; CDR3: CASSLRSGSNQPQHF; DNA: TGTGCCAGCAGCTTAAGATCGGGGAGCAATCAGCCCCAGCATTTT
size: few; D: .; J: TRBJ2-7; V: TRBV9; CDR3: CASSPLQLSYEQYF; DNA: TGTGCCAGCAGCCCCCTCCAGCTCTCCTACGAGCAGTACTTC
size: .; D: TRBD1; J: TRBJ1-1; V: TRBV5-1; CDR3: CASSPGQFLGGTEAFF; DNA: TGCGCCAGCAGCCCGGGACAGTTTTTGGGCGGGACTGAAGCTTTCTTT
size: .; D: .; J: TRBJ2-3; V: TRBV20-1; CDR3: CSARDLADTQYF; DNA: TGCAGTGCTAGGGATCTTGCGGATACGCAGTATTTT
size: many; D: .; J: TRBJ1-3; V: TRBV6-1; CDR3: CATQSGSGNTIYF; DNA: TGTGCCACCCAGTCCGGCTCTGGAAACACCATATATTTT
size: .; D: .; J: TRBJ2-3; V: TRBV5-1; CDR3: CASGDAFTDTQYF; DNA: TGCGCCAGCGGCGACGCGTTCACAGATACGCAGTATTTT
size: few; D: .; J: TRBJ2-5; V: TRBV29-1; CDR3: CSVARTQETQYF; DNA: TGCAGCGTTGCCCGGACCCAAGAGACCCAGTACTTC
size: few; D: .; J: TRBJ2-3; V: TRBV28; CDR3: CASSLSQGTDTQYF; DNA: TGTGCCAGCAGTTTATCGCAGGGGACAGATACGCAGTATTTT
size: few; D: .; J: TRBJ2-2; V: TRBV6-2/TRBV6-3; CDR3: CASRLTPNTGELFF; DNA: TGTGCCAGCAGGCTGACACCGAACACCGGGGAGCTGTTTTTT
size: .; D: TRBD1; J: TRBJ2-7; V: TRBV7-6; CDR3: CASSPGTGGIYEQYF; DNA: TGTGCCAGCAGCCCAGGGACAGGGGGAATTTACGAGCAGTACTTC
size: many; D: .; J: TRBJ1-1; V: TRBV7-2; CDR3: CASSLNPTPNTEAFF; DNA: TGTGCCAGCAGCTTAAATCCGACCCCGAACACTGAAGCTTTCTTT
size: few; D: TRBD1; J: TRBJ2-5; V: TRBV7-9; CDR3: CASSWTDRGETQYF; DNA: TGTGCCAGCAGCTGGACCGACAGGGGAGAGACCCAGTACTTC
size: few; D: .; J: TRBJ2-3; V: TRBV7-9; CDR3: CASSLLLGYTDTQYF; DNA: TGTGCCAGCAGCTTACTGTTGGGGTACACAGATACGCAGTATTTT
size: .; D: .; J: TRBJ2-1; V: TRBV28; CDR3: CASSLPVTSYNEQFF; DNA: TGTGCCAGCAGTTTACCAGTGACCTCCTACAATGAGCAGTTCTTC
size: medium-sized; D: .; J: TRBJ1-5; V: TRBV7-2; CDR3: CASSKVPKSPNQPQHF; DNA: TGTGCCAGCAGCAAAGTCCCCAAATCGCCGAATCAGCCCCAGCATTTT
size: .; D: .; J: TRBJ2-5; V: TRBV5-1; CDR3: CASSLNSETQYF; DNA: TGCGCCAGCAGCCTGAACAGTGAGACCCAGTACTTC
size: many; D: TRBD1; J: TRBJ2-7; V: TRBV6-1; CDR3: CASSYGQGATYEQYF; DNA: TGTGCCAGCAGTTATGGACAGGGGGCTACCTACGAGCAGTACTTC
size: many; D: .; J: TRBJ1-6; V: TRBV7-9; CDR3: CASSLGPRGSPLHF; DNA: TGTGCCAGCAGCTTAGGCCCTAGGGGTTCACCCCTCCACTTT